A selection of T cell receptor beta chains follows, all from one sample in a study of shared clonotypes between healthy human individuals. Sequencing was performed with immunoSEQ multiplex PCR; in TCRdb, only in-frame clones are kept and a portion is missing. The sample yields about a million clones, 60% to 85% seen once. The sample taken for sequencing was memory CD4+ T cells sorted from blood. These receptors came from a young man in good health. CDR3s include the opening cysteine and the closing phenylalanine or tryptophan. The D gene is left open where the match is weak. Where a row states a size, it is once, few, many or the class of an expanded clone; other rows omit it.

V	D	size	J	CDR3	DNA
TRBV28	TRBD2	-	TRBJ2-1	CASLQSGGALGNEQFF	TGTGCCAGCCTCCAAAGCGGGGGGGCTTTAGGCAATGAGCAGTTCTTC
TRBV5-6	TRBD1	-	TRBJ2-7	CASKVTGTAYEQYF	TGTGCCAGCAAGGTGACGGGGACAGCCTACGAGCAGTACTTC
TRBV2	TRBD2	-	TRBJ2-3	CASISGSMRDTQYF	TGTGCCAGCATCAGCGGGAGTATGAGAGATACGCAGTATTTT
TRBV10-1	TRBD1	many	TRBJ2-5	CALGRTGQETQYF	TGCGCCCTCGGAAGGACAGGGCAAGAGACCCAGTACTTC
TRBV2	-	-	TRBJ2-5	CASSVLGETQYF	TGTGCCAGCAGTGTGCTCGGAGAGACCCAGTACTTC
TRBV28	TRBD1	-	TRBJ1-2	CASRSGTGTGYTF	TGTGCCAGCAGATCCGGGACAGGTACCGGCTACACCTTC
TRBV18	-	-	TRBJ1-1	CASSPESVLNTEAFF	TGTGCCAGCTCACCAGAATCCGTACTGAACACTGAAGCTTTCTTT
TRBV6-5	-	-	TRBJ1-2	CASRPTPLYGYTF	TGTGCCAGCAGACCGACCCCTCTATATGGCTACACCTTC
TRBV5-1	-	-	TRBJ2-3	CASSGHTGDTQYF	TGCGCCAGCAGCGGGCACACGGGGGATACGCAGTATTTT
TRBV7-7	TRBD2	few	TRBJ2-3	CASSRSPSGEATDTQYF	TGTGCTAGCAGCCGTTCACCTAGCGGGGAAGCCACAGATACGCAGTATTTT
TRBV12-5	TRBD1	-	TRBJ2-1	CASGLGTGGHNEQFF	TGTGCTAGTGGTCTCGGGACAGGGGGCCACAATGAGCAGTTCTTC
TRBV27	TRBD1	-	TRBJ1-4	CASRQGDATNEKLFF	TGTGCCAGCCGACAGGGAGACGCAACTAATGAAAAACTGTTTTTT
TRBV19	TRBD2	-	TRBJ2-7	CASSIDLAGQPTYEQYF	TGTGCCAGTAGTATAGATCTAGCGGGCCAGCCAACCTACGAGCAGTACTTC
TRBV5-1	TRBD2	-	TRBJ2-2	CASSLGSSGRIRVGELFF	TGCGCCAGCAGCTTGGGGTCTAGCGGGAGGATAAGAGTCGGGGAGCTGTTTTTT
TRBV6-1	-	-	TRBJ1-5	CASSEGTDHQPQHF	TGTGCCAGCAGTGAAGGGACAGACCATCAGCCCCAGCATTTT
TRBV9	-	many	TRBJ2-1	CASSVGSYNEQFF	TGTGCCAGCAGCGTAGGGTCCTACAATGAGCAGTTCTTC
TRBV6-1	TRBD1	-	TRBJ1-5	CASRKGQSNQPQHF	TGTGCCAGCAGGAAGGGACAGAGCAATCAGCCCCAGCATTTT
TRBV29-1	-	few	TRBJ1-1	CSVDTDRMNTEAFF	TGCAGCGTTGACACGGACCGCATGAACACTGAAGCTTTCTTT
TRBV4-2	TRBD2	-	TRBJ2-7	CASSPTGLAGDEQYF	TGTGCCAGCAGCCCTACGGGACTAGCGGGGGACGAGCAGTACTTC
TRBV10-2	TRBD2	-	TRBJ2-3	CASGLAGTDTQYF	TGCGCCAGCGGGCTAGCGGGCACAGATACGCAGTATTTT
TRBV7-2	-	-	TRBJ1-1	CASSLAQQGHTEAFF	TGTGCCAGCAGCTTAGCGCAACAGGGACATACTGAAGCTTTCTTT
TRBV5-1	TRBD1	-	TRBJ1-1	CASSFRQGDEAFF	TGCGCCAGCAGCTTCCGACAGGGAGACGAAGCTTTCTTT
TRBV11-2	-	-	TRBJ2-5	CASSFLETQYF	TGTGCCAGCAGCTTTTTAGAGACCCAGTACTTC
TRBV2	TRBD2	-	TRBJ2-1	CASRGLAGEAYNEQFF	TGTGCCAGCAGAGGTCTAGCGGGAGAGGCCTACAATGAGCAGTTCTTC
TRBV28	TRBD1	-	TRBJ1-2	CASSGTGDNYGYTF	TGTGCCAGCAGTGGGACAGGGGATAACTATGGCTACACCTTC
TRBV4-1	TRBD2	few	TRBJ2-5	CASSPQEDLGLAGGLRETQYF	TGCGCCAGCAGCCCTCAAGAGGATCTGGGACTAGCGGGGGGGCTGCGGGAGACCCAGTACTTC
TRBV6-5	-	-	TRBJ1-3	CATAKRDGGNTIYF	TGTGCCACCGCCAAGCGCGACGGTGGAAACACCATATATTTT
TRBV11-2	TRBD1	-	TRBJ1-1	CASSLGQGIEAFF	TGTGCCAGCAGCTTAGGACAGGGGATTGAAGCTTTCTTT
TRBV30	-	few	TRBJ2-7	CAWLVQGTGFYEQYF	TGTGCCTGGTTGGTCCAAGGGACGGGGTTCTACGAGCAGTACTTC
TRBV30	-	few	TRBJ1-5	CAWSLGASNQPQHF	TGTGCCTGGAGCCTTGGGGCGAGCAATCAGCCCCAGCATTTT
TRBV28	-	-	TRBJ2-7	CASSNSGTAYEQYF	TGTGCCAGCAGTAATTCCGGAACAGCCTACGAGCAGTACTTC
TRBV10-2	TRBD2	-	TRBJ2-7	CASTTSGTTSEQYF	TGCGCCAGCACCACTAGCGGGACAACCTCCGAGCAGTACTTC
TRBV30	-	-	TRBJ1-6	CAWSRGMGSPLHF	TGTGCCTGGAGCAGGGGTATGGGTTCACCCCTCCACTTT
TRBV5-1	TRBD2	-	TRBJ2-7	CASSPAGGFRLYEQYF	TGCGCCAGCAGCCCAGCGGGGGGATTCCGTCTCTACGAGCAGTACTTC
TRBV29-1	-	few	TRBJ1-1	CSVAGEEAFF	TGCAGCGTTGCCGGGGAGGAAGCTTTCTTT
TRBV6-1	-	many	TRBJ1-1	CASSHTGMNTEAFF	TGTGCCAGCAGCCACACAGGAATGAACACTGAAGCTTTCTTT
TRBV18	-	-	TRBJ1-2	CASSPSGGGTYGYTF	TGTGCCAGCTCACCGTCCGGGGGGGGGACCTATGGCTACACCTTC
TRBV5-8	-	-	TRBJ2-5	CASSVVGAETQYF	TGTGCCAGCAGCGTGGTAGGGGCTGAGACCCAGTACTTC
TRBV18	-	-	TRBJ2-5	CASSPDNSLTETQYF	TGTGCCAGCTCACCGGACAACAGTCTAACAGAGACCCAGTACTTC
TRBV9	TRBD2	-	TRBJ2-7	CASSVRGLADYEQYF	TGTGCCAGCAGCGTAAGAGGGCTAGCGGATTACGAGCAGTACTTC
TRBV6-6	-	once	TRBJ1-6	CASSYGAPDSPLHF	TGTGCCAGCAGTTACGGGGCTCCGGATTCACCCCTCCACTTT
TRBV6-1	-	-	TRBJ1-4	CASSPYDRTNEKLFF	TGTGCCAGCAGTCCGTACGATAGAACTAATGAAAAACTGTTTTTT
TRBV1	-	many	TRBJ2-5	CTSSQGTAGRKETQYF	TGCACCAGCAGCCAAGGGACAGCGGGGAGGAAAGAGACCCAGTACTTC
TRBV5-8	-	-	TRBJ1-2	CASSLGMGINYGYTF	TGTGCCAGCAGCTTGGGGATGGGAATTAACTATGGCTACACCTTC
TRBV2	-	-	TRBJ1-5	CASSGGASNQPQHF	TGTGCCAGCAGTGGAGGGGCCAGCAATCAGCCCCAGCATTTT
TRBV30	-	few	TRBJ1-1	CAWSVQVNTEAFF	TGTGCCTGGAGTGTACAGGTGAACACTGAAGCTTTCTTT
TRBV11-2	TRBD1	-	TRBJ1-2	CASSSGQLDGYTF	TGTGCCAGCAGCTCGGGACAGCTCGATGGCTACACCTTC
TRBV5-1	-	-	TRBJ2-7	CASSLWAGVLGEQYF	TGCGCCAGCAGCTTGTGGGCAGGGGTTTTGGGCGAGCAGTACTTC
TRBV12-5	TRBD2	-	TRBJ2-3	CASGLGLAGTDTQYF	TGTGCTAGTGGTTTGGGCCTAGCGGGCACCGATACGCAGTATTTT
TRBV6-1	TRBD1	-	TRBJ1-2	CASSAGGGGYTF	TGTGCCAGCAGCGCAGGGGGTGGTGGCTACACCTTC
TRBV4-1	-	-	TRBJ1-2	CASSYTPTWTQGYTF	TGCGCCAGCAGCTATACGCCCACCTGGACACAAGGCTACACCTTC
TRBV10-3	TRBD2	-	TRBJ2-1	CAISDRGLADNEQFF	TGTGCCATCAGTGATAGGGGACTAGCGGACAATGAGCAGTTCTTC
TRBV28	TRBD1	-	TRBJ2-7	CASIQSGTGPVKQYF	TGTGCCAGCATCCAATCCGGGACAGGGCCCGTAAAGCAGTACTTC